A single sample gave rise to the 21 T cell receptor beta chains below, sequenced in a study of lymphopenia after photon versus proton radiotherapy. The table came from immunoSEQ multiplex PCR; TCRdb's copy has only in-frame clones and leaves some out. The sample includes about 53,000 clones, around 80% seen only once; the top ten take about 29%. The sample in question was peripheral blood, obtained from a patient treated with photon-based radiotherapy. The receptor source for this set is a man in his fifties with gastric cancer.

The rearrangement joins TRBV27 to TRBJ2-1; 8 bases align to TRBD2. The J segment lost 2 bases and the V segment lost 2 bases, leaving 2 bases of the junction unmatched. In germline, CDR1 is MNHEY, CDR2 SMNVEV (reference sequence). The CDR3 runs to 15 residues. Written as DNA, the CDR3 is TGTGCCAGCAGTTTAGGTAGCGGGACCTACAATGAGCAGTTCTTC. It translates to CASSLGSGTYNEQFF.

This clone was counted between two and nine times. This chain connects TRBV11-2 to TRBJ2-4; D remains ambiguous. With 7 bases removed from V and 0 bases from J, the gap between germline ends came to 4 bases. The CDR3 totals 12 residues. Per the germline V gene, CDR1 is SGHAT and CDR2 is FQNNGV. CDR3 in amino acids: CASTSAKNIQYF. The CDR3 DNA reads TGTGCCAGCACCTCAGCCAAAAACATTCAGTACTTC.

V gene TRBV28 combines with J gene TRBJ2-7; a weak D match, TRBD2 (6 bases). Germline V gene data show CDR1 as MDHEN and CDR2 as SYDVKM. This CDR3 has 15 amino acids. V was shortened by 7 bases and J by 4 bases, with 20 bases between the two germline ends. CDR3 bases: TGTGCCAGCACCCTTACGGTTGGGGGGAGATACGAGCAGTACTTC. Translated: CASTLTVGGRYEQYF.

The V and J genes are TRBV4-1 and TRBJ2-7; 9 positions match TRBD1. The CDR3 loop spans 16 amino acids. The ends lost 1 base at V and 2 bases at J; junction bases unmatched: 6. CDR1 MGHRA and CDR2 YSYEKL come from the germline V gene. The CDR3, as DNA: TGCGCCAGCAGCCAAGTTGTCCGGGACAGGGCCTACGAGCAGTACTTC. This codes for CASSQVVRDRAYEQYF.

The gene calls are TRBV4-2 and TRBJ2-7, with D possibly TRBD2 on 5 matching bases. Germline lookup yields CDR1 LGHNA and CDR2 YNFKEQ. V was shortened by 1 base and J by 2 bases, with 9 bases between the two germline ends. CDR3 size: 14 residues. CDR3 nucleotide sequence: TGTGCCAGCAGCCAAGTATACGGGACCTACGAGCAGTACTTC. Protein sequence: CASSQVYGTYEQYF.

The chain links TRBV27 to TRBJ1-3; D uncertain. The CDR3 is made up of 15 amino acids. V was trimmed by 7 bases and J by 0 bases, leaving 13 bases between them. CDR1 and CDR2 from the germline V gene are MNHEY and SMNVEV (reference sequence). CDR3 nucleotides: TGTGCCAGCAAAGGAGGGCGCTACTCTGGAAACACCATATATTTT. The encoded protein is CASKGGRYSGNTIYF.

The chain is built from TRBV27 and TRBJ2-1, with TRBD2 matching over 10 bases. Trimming at V came to 5 bases and at J to 0 bases, leaving 16 bases not matched to a gene. This CDR3 spans 20 amino acids. Germline CDR1 and CDR2: MNHEY and SMNVEV (reference sequence). The CDR3 DNA sequence: TGTGCCAGCAGTCGGCGAAGGGCTAGCGGGAGCCCCAGCTCCTACAATGAGCAGTTCTTC. It specifies CASSRRRASGSPSSYNEQFF.

This sequence joins TRBV4-3 and TRBJ1-6; TRBD1 is a possible D gene (5 bases). The CDR3 is 15 residues long. V was cut by 0 bases and J by 10 bases, with 13 bases left in between. In germline, CDR1 is LGHNA, CDR2 YSLEER. This chain's CDR3 is CASSQDTGGRSPLHF. Here the CDR3 DNA reads TGCGCCAGCAGCCAAGATACAGGAGGGAGATCACCCCTCCACTTT.

The J gene is TRBJ2-1, the V gene TRBV30; 13 positions agree with TRBD2. CDR3 length equals 15 residues. After removal of 1 base from V and 4 bases from J, the junction contained 1 base not matched to a gene. Per the germline V gene, CDR1 is GTSNPN and CDR2 is SVGIG (reference sequence). For the CDR3, the DNA is TGTGCCTGGAGTGGACTAGCGGGAGGATACAATGAGCAGTTCTTC. This sequence encodes CAWSGLAGGYNEQFF. The full variable domain, its missing parts supplied by reference TRBV30 and TRBJ2-1, is SQTIHQWPATLVQPVGSPLSLECTVEGTSNPNLYWYRQAAGRGLQLLFYSVGIGQISSEVPQNLSASRPQDRQFILSSKKLLLSDSGFYLCAWSGLAGGYNEQFFGPGTRLTVL.

V usage is TRBV7-2 and J usage is TRBJ2-1; 9 positions agree with TRBD2. The V gene's germline CDR1 is SGHTA and CDR2 FQGNSA. The CDR3 runs 15 residues. Trimming removed 3 bases from V and 2 bases from J; junction bases left unmatched: 2. CDR3 DNA sequence: TGTGCCAGCAGCTTTAGCGGGAGCACCTACAATGAGCAGTTCTTC. Amino acids: CASSFSGSTYNEQFF.

The rearrangement links TRBV6-5 to TRBJ2-1; TRBD2 is a possible D gene (6 bases). Trimming took 5 bases from V and 2 from J, leaving 7 bases between them. The germline V gene has CDR1 MNHEY and CDR2 SVGAGI. This CDR3 contains 13 residues. The CDR3 nucleotides read TGTGCCAGCAGTAGACTAGCCTACAATGAGCAGTTCTTC. This codes for CASSRLAYNEQFF.

This chain uses TRBV7-2 with TRBJ1-5, with a weak D call TRBD1 (5 bases). The CDR3 contains 16 residues. Trimming took off 3 bases at V and 6 bases at J, with 18 bases between the two ends. Germline V lookup: CDR1 SGHTA, CDR2 FQGNSA. The CDR3 sequence: CASSFGPRGLGQPQHF. DNA for the CDR3: TGTGCCAGCAGCTTCGGCCCCCGGGGGTTAGGTCAGCCCCAGCATTTT. Together with reference TRBV7-2 and TRBJ1-5, the CDR3 gives the full variable domain: GAGVSQSPSNKVTEKGKDVELRCDPISGHTALYWYRQSLGQGLEFLIYFQGNSAPDKSGLPSDRFSAERTGGSVSTLTIQRTQQEDSAVYLCASSFGPRGLGQPQHFGDGTRLSIL.

V is TRBV28 and J is TRBJ2-2; the D call may be TRBD1 or TRBD2 (5 bases each). V lost 1 base to trimming and J lost 7 bases, with 16 bases between them. From germline, CDR1 is MDHEN and CDR2 SYDVKM. This CDR3 has 16 residues. The CDR3 region is CASSLSAGTPLGELFF. The CDR3 nucleotides read TGTGCCAGCAGTTTATCTGCCGGGACCCCACTCGGGGAGCTGTTTTTT.

V gene TRBV6-5 combines with J gene TRBJ1-1; D possibly corresponds to TRBD1 (6 bases). V lost 4 bases to trimming and J lost 0 bases, with 12 bases between them. There are 15 residues in the CDR3. Germline CDR1 is MNHEY and CDR2 is SVGAGI. The CDR3 DNA reads TGTGCCAGCAGTTTTTACGGGACATTGAACACTGAAGCTTTCTTT. This encodes CASSFYGTLNTEAFF.

The chain recombines TRBV28 with TRBJ2-1, with D possibly being TRBD2 (6 bases). This CDR3 is built from 13 residues. Germline CDR1 is MDHEN and CDR2 is SYDVKM. Trimming left V 5 bases short and J 15 bases short, with 20 bases between. The CDR3 bases are TGTGCCAGCAGTCCCCGGCTAGCGTTACGCGGGTTCTTC. This gives the protein CASSPRLALRGFF.

V and J are TRBV18 and TRBJ2-7; 7 bases are shared with TRBD1. The CDR3 consists of 13 residues. V shed 6 bases and J 2 bases; nucleotides not matched to a gene: 4. Germline CDR1 KGHSH, CDR2 LQKENI. CDR3 amino acids: CASSPDRTYEQYF. CDR3 nucleotides: TGTGCCAGCTCCCCGGACAGGACCTACGAGCAGTACTTC.

The chain couples TRBV7-2 to TRBJ2-7; 10 bases fit TRBD1. Germline-derived CDR1 and CDR2 are SGHTA and FQGNSA. This CDR3 contains 15 residues. J gave up 7 bases and V 3 bases, and 9 bases lay outside the gene matches. The CDR3 DNA reads as TGTGCCAGCAGCTTCCGGACAGGGGGGACCGAGGAGCAGTACTTC. Translated: CASSFRTGGTEEQYF.

CDR3 region: CATSRDLGTENTEAFF. The CDR3 coding sequence is TGTGCCACCAGCAGAGATTTAGGGACAGAGAACACTGAAGCTTTCTTT. The chain employs TRBV15 and TRBJ1-1; 7 bases align to TRBD1. This CDR3 has 16 residues. Per the germline V gene, CDR1 is LNHNV and CDR2 is YYDKDF (reference sequence). Unmatched junction bases numbered 5, after V lost 0 bases and J lost 1 base.

In the case of this clone: One end of the junction fails to match germline, which may point to a read error. This chain joins TRBV2 and TRBJ2-5, with 11 bases identical to TRBD1. The CDR3 extends over 16 amino acids. Germline lookup yields CDR1 SNHLY and CDR2 FYNNEI. The CDR3 nucleotides are TGTGCCAGCAGTGATCCGGGACAGGGGGACCAAGACACCCAGTACTTC. As protein: CASSDPGQGDQDTQYF.

The chain links TRBV5-1 to TRBJ2-3, with 8 bases identical to TRBD1. Germline lookup yields CDR1 SGHRS and CDR2 YFSETQ. V was pared by 4 bases and J by 2 bases, with 3 bases of the junction left unmatched. The CDR3 loop spans 14 amino acids. The CDR3 DNA reads TGCGCCAGCAGCCGGGGACAGGCCACAGATACGCAGTATTTT. The encoded protein is CASSRGQATDTQYF. The whole variable domain, filled in from reference TRBV5-1 and TRBJ2-3, reads KAGVTQTPRYLIKTRGQQVTLSCSPISGHRSVSWYQQTPGQGLQFLFEYFSETQRNKGNFPGRFSGRQFSNSRSEMNVSTLELGDSALYLCASSRGQATDTQYFGPGTRLTVL.

V and J are TRBV30 and TRBJ1-3, with TRBD1 identical over 7 bases. The CDR3 loop spans 18 amino acids. J gave up 1 base and V 0 bases, and 12 bases lay outside the gene matches. The germline gives CDR1 GTSNPN, CDR2 SVGIG (reference sequence). The CDR3 spells CAWSVRYRGGNSGNTIYF. The CDR3 region has the DNA TGTGCCTGGAGTGTACGATACAGGGGAGGGAATTCTGGAAACACCATATATTTT.